This TCR beta chain emerged from a study of shared clonotypes between healthy human individuals. Notes on the study in general: Memory subsets generally showed smaller estimated richness than naive subsets did. Among a few donors, 4.5% to 5.5% of naive CD4 clonotypes were found in common.

This CDR3 spans 14 amino acids. The germline V gene encodes CDR1 MGHDK and CDR2 SYGVNS. Trimming left V 5 bases short and J 3 bases short, with 14 bases between. Only in-frame clones appear in the TCRdb table, and some are missing; sequencing was by immunoSEQ multiplex PCR. Found here are fewer than 800,000 clones, just over 90% of them singletons; the top ten hold 24%. Of note for this clone: Its cognate antigen is unknown.

Naive-designated CD8 cells lacked CD45RO, were positively enriched for CCR7, and omitted terminally differentiated effector memory CD45RA+ cells. The V gene is TRBV25-1, the J gene TRBJ2-7; tentative D call: TRBD2 (6 bases). Sequencing was performed on naive CD8+ T cells sorted from blood. The source is a man aged 30 to 39 in good health. CDR3 region: CASSRPGLHYEQYF. DNA of the CDR3: TGTGCCAGCAGTCGCCCGGGACTTCACTACGAGCAGTACTTC.